The T cell receptor (beta chain) described here comes from a study of blood T cell repertoires in COVID-19. Study-wide context: The analysed material was cDNA or gDNA that came from T cells, B-cell-depleted T cells, or PBMCs.

Authors' processing steps: Estimation of nucleated cell counts was performed using reference gene primer amplification. Sequenced by immunoSEQ multiplex PCR; TCRdb stores in-frame clones only, minus some. V, J and clone size are those of that table, while D and trimming were read from the DNA. The sample contains around 260,000 clones, approximately 82% of which appear only once. CDR3 size: 12 residues. J lost 8 bases, V lost 5 bases, and 5 bases had no gene match. This sequence originates from a man in his 60s who had recovered from COVID-19. Source material: peripheral blood. The V call is TRBV12-3 or TRBV12-4, the J call TRBJ1-2; 7 bases line up with TRBD1. As DNA, the CDR3 is TGTGCCAGCAGTAGACAGGGTGTAGGCTACACCTTC. This translates into CASSRQGVGYTF.